One sample yielded the 27 T cell receptor beta chains listed below, sequenced in a study of blood T cell repertoires in COVID-19. Sequenced by immunoSEQ multiplex PCR; TCRdb stores in-frame clones only, minus some. The data contain about 200,000 clones, roughly 78% of them singletons. Material: peripheral blood. The source is a woman aged 80 or older with active or convalescent COVID-19.

CDR3 in DNA: TGCGCCAGCAGCGACATCGGGACATACAATGAGCAGTTCTTC. Translating gives CASSDIGTYNEQFF. The gene calls are TRBV5-1 and TRBJ2-1; D might be TRBD1 (6 bases). With 4 bases removed from V and 4 bases from J, the gap between germline ends came to 12 bases. CDR1 is SGHRS, CDR2 YFSETQ, per germline. The CDR3 runs to 14 residues.

The chain is built from TRBV6-5 and TRBJ2-7, with TRBD1 matching 11 bases. The length of the CDR3 is 14 residues. Germline lookup yields CDR1 MNHEY and CDR2 SVGAGI. Germline trimming cut 6 bases from V and 7 bases from J; bases unmatched to any gene: 8. The CDR3, as DNA: TGTGCCAGCAGGGACAGGGGGCCCCCGTTGGAGCAGTACTTC. As protein: CASRDRGPPLEQYF.

This chain connects TRBV5-1 to TRBJ2-7; D possibly corresponds to TRBD1 (6 bases). Germline V gene data show CDR1 as SGHRS and CDR2 as YFSETQ. The CDR3 is made up of 15 amino acids. The V gene lost 1 base and the J gene lost 5 bases, with 16 bases spanning the gap. The CDR3 sequence: CASSLQTGTEHEQYF. The CDR3 DNA reads as TGCGCCAGCAGCTTGCAAACAGGGACCGAGCACGAGCAGTACTTC.

The CDR3 DNA is TGTGCCAGCAGCAAAGCGCTAAGGGGTGATAGCAAAACTGAAGCTTTCTTT. Its protein product is CASSKALRGDSKTEAFF. This chain links TRBV21-1 with TRBJ1-1; the tabulated D call, TRBD1, remains unverified against the DNA. TRBV21-1 is given as a pseudogene. The CDR3 covers 17 residues.

V and J are TRBV5-4 and TRBJ2-1, with a weak D call TRBD2 (7 bases). V lost 6 bases to trimming and J lost 3 bases, with 19 bases between them. This CDR3 region has 16 residues. In germline, CDR1 is SGHNT, CDR2 YYREEE (reference sequence). CDR3 protein: CASTPSGGPIYNEQFF. For the CDR3, the DNA is TGTGCCAGCACCCCGTCCGGGGGGCCCATCTACAATGAGCAGTTCTTC.

This CDR3 is CASSPRGTAGELFF. The CDR3 DNA is TGTGCCAGCAGCCCCCGAGGCACTGCCGGGGAGCTGTTTTTT. The chain carries TRBV9 and TRBJ2-2; D gene ambiguous. V dropped 4 bases and J dropped 6 bases, with 13 bases sitting between them. The CDR3 is made up of 14 amino acids. Per the germline V gene, CDR1 is SGDLS and CDR2 is YYNGEE.

The genes are TRBV5-4 and TRBJ2-1, with TRBD2 identical over 8 bases. There are 14 residues in the CDR3. V shed 2 bases, J shed 3 bases, and the junction held 1 base outside the gene matches. Germline V CDR1 and CDR2: SGHNT, YYREEE (reference sequence). CDR3 residues: CASSLTSGYNEQFF. CDR3 DNA: TGTGCCAGCAGCTTAACTAGCGGCTACAATGAGCAGTTCTTC.

This chain connects TRBV6-5 to TRBJ1-2; TRBD1 is a possible D gene (5 bases). CDR1 MNHEY and CDR2 SVGAGI come from the germline V gene. The CDR3 runs to 11 residues. The germline V and J ends were trimmed by 6 bases and 5 bases, with 7 bases remaining between them. As DNA, the CDR3 is TGTGCCAGCAGGGCAGGGTATGGCTACACCTTC. This codes for CASRAGYGYTF.

This chain joins TRBV3-1 (or the pseudogene TRBV3-2) and TRBJ1-5, with D perhaps matching TRBD1 (5 bases). The V end was cut by 4 bases, the J end by 4 bases, with 11 bases between. The CDR3 totals 14 residues. Per germline, CDR1 LGHDT and CDR2 YNNKEL (reference sequence). In DNA, the CDR3 is TGTGCCAGCAGCCCCGGGGGGGGGAATCAGCCCCAGCATTTT. Protein product: CASSPGGGNQPQHF.

In DNA, the CDR3 is TGTGCCAGCAGATATCCCAACACCGATGGCTACACCTTC. Amino acids: CASRYPNTDGYTF. V is TRBV28 and J is TRBJ1-2; D is unclear. CDR3 size: 13 residues. Germline V CDR1 and CDR2: MDHEN, SYDVKM. The V gene lost 6 bases and the J gene lost 6 bases, with 14 bases spanning the gap.

CDR3 bases: TGTGCCAGCAGCCCTTTTCATGAGCAGTTCTTC. Amino acids: CASSPFHEQFF. This chain connects TRBV7-6 to TRBJ2-1; D unclear. Between the trimmed V and J ends, which lost 5 bases and 8 bases, there was a span of 7 bases. CDR1 SGHVS and CDR2 FNYEAQ come from the germline V gene. The CDR3 sequence is 11 residues long.

The rearrangement links TRBV7-9 to TRBJ1-1, with a weak D call TRBD1 (5 bases). Germline V gene data show CDR1 as SEHNR and CDR2 as FQNEAQ (reference sequence). This CDR3 contains 16 residues. Trimming removed 5 bases at V and 1 base at J, with 17 bases between. The CDR3 here is CASSLGGAGGNTEAFF. The CDR3, as DNA: TGTGCCAGCAGCCTAGGAGGGGCCGGGGGGAACACTGAAGCTTTCTTT.

The chain has TRBV28 and TRBJ1-5; the D gene is possibly TRBD1 (5 bases). The germline CDR1 and CDR2 sequences are MDHEN and SYDVKM. The CDR3 sequence is 13 residues long. V lost 6 bases and J 7 bases, leaving 13 bases between the germline ends. CDR3: CASRSGWRQPQHF. For the CDR3, the DNA is TGTGCCAGCAGGTCAGGGTGGCGACAGCCCCAGCATTTT.

The gene calls are TRBV5-1 and TRBJ1-2; D perhaps matches TRBD1 (6 bases). The CDR3 has 15 residues. V was shortened by 0 bases and J by 4 bases, with 13 bases between the two germline ends. Per germline, CDR1 SGHRS and CDR2 YFSETQ. CDR3 protein: CASSLDRVTGYGYTF. In DNA, the CDR3 is TGCGCCAGCAGCTTGGACAGGGTTACGGGCTATGGCTACACCTTC.

This rearrangement joins TRBV14 to TRBJ1-2, with 7 bases lining up with TRBD1. The CDR3 runs to 14 residues. Germline V gene sequence: CDR1 SGHDN, CDR2 FVKESK. The ends lost 1 base at V and 8 bases at J; junction bases unmatched: 7. CDR3 coding DNA: TGTGCCAGCAGCCAAGTATACAGGGGCGGAGGCTACACCTTC. It is translated as CASSQVYRGGGYTF.

The V gene is TRBV29-1, the J gene TRBJ2-3, with D hard to call. Germline-derived CDR1 and CDR2 are SQVTM and ANQGSEA. V lost 4 bases and J lost 3, with 5 bases in between. CDR3 length equals 11 residues. CDR3 sequence: CSVAMTDTQYF. Here the CDR3 DNA reads TGCAGCGTTGCCATGACAGATACGCAGTATTTT.

The chain links TRBV28 to TRBJ2-5; 12 nucleotides align to TRBD1. CDR1 and CDR2 (germline): MDHEN, SYDVKM. The CDR3 loop spans 15 amino acids. The J segment lost 4 bases and the V segment lost 5 bases, leaving 5 bases of the junction unmatched. CDR3 loop: CASSRDRGPRETQYF. The CDR3 bases are TGTGCCAGCAGTCGGGACAGGGGGCCCCGAGAGACCCAGTACTTC.

V and J are TRBV2 and TRBJ2-5; D gene unclear. CDR3 length: 12 residues. The germline gives CDR1 SNHLY, CDR2 FYNNEI. Trimming removed 1 base from V and 3 bases from J, with 3 bases in between. DNA of the CDR3: TGTGCCAGCAGTGAAGTAGAAGAGACCCAGTACTTC. It specifies CASSEVEETQYF. Full variable domain (remainder filled in from reference TRBV2 and TRBJ2-5): EPEVTQTPSHQVTQMGQEVILRCVPISNHLYFYWYRQILGQKVEFLVSFYNNEISEKSEIFDDQFSVERPDGSNFTLKIRSTKLEDSAMYFCASSEVEETQYFGPGTRLLVL.

The V and J genes are TRBV30 and TRBJ1-4; TRBD1 aligns across 9 bases. Germline values: CDR1 GTSNPN, CDR2 SVGIG (reference sequence). Losses at the gene ends were 4 bases for V and 1 base for J; bases not matched to a gene: 4. The CDR3 loop spans 15 amino acids. The CDR3 protein is CAWKPTGGTNEKLFF. The CDR3 DNA is TGTGCCTGGAAACCGACAGGGGGAACTAATGAAAAACTGTTTTTT.

J is TRBJ2-5 and V is TRBV2; the D gene is possibly TRBD1 (6 bases). The CDR3 runs 15 residues. V shed 3 bases and J shed 2 bases, with 13 bases lying between them. CDR1 and CDR2 (germline): SNHLY, FYNNEI. The CDR3: CASSDPRTVQETQYF. The CDR3 DNA follows: TGTGCCAGCAGTGACCCCCGGACAGTTCAAGAGACCCAGTACTTC.

In this sample, this clone turned up a few times. V and J are TRBV4-1 and TRBJ1-3; D uncertain. This CDR3 contains 20 residues. The ends were cut back, 5 bases at V and 0 bases at J, with 26 bases in the middle. Germline values: CDR1 MGHRA, CDR2 YSYEKL. This CDR3 reads CASSGYPNSLSLSSGNTIYF. CDR3 coding DNA: TGCGCCAGCAGCGGGTACCCGAACAGCCTAAGCCTCAGCTCTGGAAACACCATATATTTT.

V is TRBV2 and J is TRBJ2-3; D ambiguous. CDR1 SNHLY and CDR2 FYNNEI come from the germline V gene. The CDR3 consists of 16 residues. The germline V and J ends were trimmed by 8 bases and 0 bases, with 18 bases remaining between them. The CDR3, as DNA: TGTGCCAGCCAAATTCTCGGCAGGTCCAGCACAGATACGCAGTATTTT. It codes for CASQILGRSSTDTQYF.

The chain links TRBV10-3 to TRBJ1-1; 7 bases align to TRBD1. Germline V gene lookup returns CDR1 ENHRY and CDR2 SYGVKD. The V and J ends lost 6 bases and 0 bases, in that order; junction bases with no gene match: 16. The CDR3 spans 18 residues. CDR3 in amino acids: CAISFGQALTDMNTEAFF. DNA for the CDR3: TGTGCCATCAGCTTCGGACAGGCGCTGACCGATATGAACACTGAAGCTTTCTTT.

This clone was detected ten times or more. The chain combines TRBV19 with TRBJ1-6, with 9 bases that match TRBD1. The V gene end was trimmed by 4 bases and the J gene end by 3 bases; junction bases not matched to a gene: 7. Germline V lookup: CDR1 LNHDA, CDR2 SQIVND (reference sequence). The CDR3 has 17 residues. The CDR3 DNA follows: TGTGCCAGTAGTAGACCCAAGACAGGGGGCTATAATTCACCCCTCCACTTT. As protein: CASSRPKTGGYNSPLHF.

The rearrangement links TRBV28 to TRBJ1-2; D is unclear. The ends were cut back, 7 bases at V and 8 bases at J, with 14 bases in the middle. The CDR3 is 12 amino acids. Germline V gene data show CDR1 as MDHEN and CDR2 as SYDVKM. CDR3 sequence reads: CASTLPQSGYTF. The CDR3 nucleotides are TGTGCCAGCACCCTCCCCCAGTCAGGCTACACCTTC.

The chain uses TRBV6-5 and TRBJ2-7; 10 nucleotides agree with TRBD1. There are 15 residues in the CDR3. Unmatched junction bases numbered 5, after V lost 2 bases and J lost 4 bases. CDR1 is MNHEY and CDR2 is SVGAGI in the germline V gene. DNA of the CDR3: TGTGCCAGCAGTTACGAACCGGGACAGGGGTACGAGCAGTACTTC. It specifies CASSYEPGQGYEQYF.

The rearrangement joins TRBV7-2 to TRBJ2-2; 7 bases align to TRBD1. This CDR3 has 15 residues. CDR1 SGHTA and CDR2 FQGNSA come from the germline V gene. J lost 5 bases, V lost 1 base, and 4 bases had no gene match. CDR3 DNA: TGTGCCAGCAGCTTAGGAGGGGGCGGAACCGGGGAGCTGTTTTTT. It encodes CASSLGGGGTGELFF.